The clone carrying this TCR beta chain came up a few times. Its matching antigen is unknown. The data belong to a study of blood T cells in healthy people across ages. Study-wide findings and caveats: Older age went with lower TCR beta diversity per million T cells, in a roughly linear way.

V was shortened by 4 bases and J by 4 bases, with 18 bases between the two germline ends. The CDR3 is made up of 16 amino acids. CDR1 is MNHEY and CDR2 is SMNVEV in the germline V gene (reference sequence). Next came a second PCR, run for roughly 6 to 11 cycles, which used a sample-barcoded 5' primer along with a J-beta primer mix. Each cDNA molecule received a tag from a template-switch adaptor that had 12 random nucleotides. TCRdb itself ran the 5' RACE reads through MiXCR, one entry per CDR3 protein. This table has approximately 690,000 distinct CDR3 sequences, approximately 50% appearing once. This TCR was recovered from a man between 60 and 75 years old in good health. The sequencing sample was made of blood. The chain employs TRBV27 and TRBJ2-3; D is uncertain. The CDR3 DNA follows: TGTGCCAGCAGTTCCCGGTTAACTACCTTCTCAGATACGCAGTATTTT. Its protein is CASSSRLTTFSDTQYF.